Each of the 32 T cell receptor beta chains below was sequenced from the same sample in a study of CD8+ T cells in alopecia areata. cDNA reverse transcribed from extracted RNA served as the sequencing template. Measured with immunoSEQ multiplex PCR; TCRdb has only the in-frame clones, and not every one. The sample holds around 10,000 clones, roughly three fifths seen once. As part of sample collection, lesional scalp punch biopsies and peripheral blood were taken from alopecia areata patients. Specimen: skin, collected at week 0. The receptors stem from a human donor with alopecia areata.

The chain combines TRBV5-1 with TRBJ2-1; 11 bases agree with TRBD1. J was trimmed by 8 bases and V by 4 bases; bases with no gene match: 5. CDR3 length: 14 residues. Germline assignment: CDR1 SGHRS and CDR2 YFSETQ. The DNA of the CDR3 is TGCGCCAGCAGCGTGGACAGGGGGCAATATGAGCAGTTCTTC. This encodes CASSVDRGQYEQFF.

The CDR3 bases are TGTGCCAGCAGCGCAGGTAGAATCGGTGTCTGGCAAGAGACCCAGTACTTC. The encoded protein is CASSAGRIGVWQETQYF. V usage is TRBV9 and J usage is TRBJ2-5; D uncertain. Germline loops: CDR1 SGDLS, CDR2 YYNGEE. The CDR3 loop spans 17 amino acids. Trimming shortened V by 3 bases and J by 2 bases, and 20 bases separated the two germline ends.

The chain couples TRBV6-1 to TRBJ1-1, with no clear D. Trimming pared 7 bases from V and 1 base from J, leaving 13 bases between. Germline V gene data show CDR1 as MNHNS and CDR2 as SASEGT. The CDR3 consists of 14 residues. This CDR3 reads CASKLASRNTEAFF. As DNA, the CDR3 is TGTGCCAGCAAGTTGGCGTCTCGGAACACTGAAGCTTTCTTT.

The chain couples TRBV6-6 to TRBJ1-5; maybe TRBD1 (6 bases). Germline CDR1 and CDR2: MNHNY and SVGAGI (reference sequence). The CDR3 is 16 residues long. V was cut by 6 bases and J by 0 bases, with 15 bases left in between. The CDR3 coding sequence is TGTGCCAGCAGAGACTCTGGGGGCGGTAGCAATCAGCCCCAGCATTTT. Translation: CASRDSGGGSNQPQHF.

V is TRBV29-1 and J is TRBJ2-5; 7 nucleotides match TRBD2. From germline, CDR1 is SQVTM and CDR2 ANQGSEA. With V trimmed by 4 bases and J by 14 bases, 13 bases remained unmatched. The CDR3 loop spans 12 amino acids. CDR3 DNA sequence: TGCAGCGTTGCGGATAGCGGGCAGGGAATATACTTC. This gives the protein CSVADSGQGIYF.

This clone was seen a single time. This same CDR3 is encoded by further DNA sequences in the sample. The V and J genes are TRBV6-1 and TRBJ2-3, with TRBD1 matching over 10 bases. In germline, CDR1 is MNHNS, CDR2 SASEGT. J was trimmed by 4 bases and V by 1 base; bases with no gene match: 2. This CDR3 is 15 amino acids long. The chain's CDR3 is CASSEETGGADTQYF. The CDR3 DNA reads TGTGCCAGCAGTGAAGAGACAGGGGGCGCAGATACGCAGTATTTT.

This chain links TRBV7-9 with TRBJ1-1, with D possibly being TRBD1 (6 bases). The CDR3 length is 13 residues. Per the germline V gene, CDR1 is SEHNR and CDR2 is FQNEAQ (reference sequence). V lost 5 bases and J lost 1, with 8 bases in between. The CDR3 nucleotides read TGTGCCAGCAGCGGACAGCCGAACACTGAAGCTTTCTTT. This encodes CASSGQPNTEAFF.

The chain employs TRBV6-6 and TRBJ2-7; tentatively, D is TRBD2 (5 bases). Trimming removed 6 bases from V and 7 bases from J, with 13 bases in between. This CDR3 is built from 12 residues. Germline CDR1 is MNHNY and CDR2 is SVGAGI (reference sequence). The CDR3 loop reads CASRGGSVEQYF. The CDR3 nucleotides read TGTGCCAGCAGGGGCGGGTCCGTGGAGCAGTACTTC.

The chain links TRBV11-2 to TRBJ2-7; 10 bases map to TRBD1. The J segment lost 2 bases and the V segment lost 6 bases, leaving 1 base of the junction unmatched. Per germline, CDR1 SGHAT and CDR2 FQNNGV. The CDR3 has 13 amino acids. The CDR3 sequence is CASRGTGAYEQYF. In DNA, the CDR3 is TGTGCCAGCAGGGGGACAGGGGCCTACGAGCAGTACTTC. Combining the CDR3 with reference TRBV11-2 and TRBJ2-7 gives the whole variable domain EAGVAQSPRYKIIEKRQSVAFWCNPISGHATLYWYQQILGQGPKLLIQFQNNGVVDDSQLPKDRFSAERLKGVDSTLKIQPAKLEDSAVYLCASRGTGAYEQYFGPGTRLTVT.

The chain employs TRBV7-3 and TRBJ2-5; D unresolved. V lost 3 bases and J 2 bases, leaving 7 bases between the germline ends. Germline V lookup: CDR1 SGHTA, CDR2 FQGTGA. The CDR3 sequence is 13 residues long. In DNA form, the CDR3 reads TGTGCCAGCAGCTTGACATATCAAGAGACCCAGTACTTC. Protein sequence: CASSLTYQETQYF.

The rearrangement joins TRBV5-1 to TRBJ1-1, with D uncertain. This CDR3 spans 14 amino acids. The germline V and J ends were trimmed by 1 base and 4 bases, with 11 bases remaining between them. CDR1 is SGHRS, CDR2 YFSETQ, per germline. The CDR3 loop reads CASSLITGSTEAFF. CDR3 in DNA: TGCGCCAGCAGCTTGATCACGGGCTCCACTGAAGCTTTCTTT.

The chain links TRBV6-6 to TRBJ1-1, with 7 bases that match TRBD1. CDR3 length: 13 residues. Looked up from germline, CDR1 is MNHNY and CDR2 is SVGAGI (reference sequence). V shed 0 bases and J 7 bases; nucleotides not matched to a gene: 2. Here the CDR3 reads CASSYSRGLEAFF. The CDR3 region has the DNA TGTGCCAGCAGTTACTCTAGGGGGCTTGAAGCTTTCTTT.

This clone was seen a handful of times. This chain joins TRBV5-1 and TRBJ2-1; the match to TRBD2 covers 11 bases. Trimming removed 3 bases from V and 8 bases from J; junction bases left unmatched: 16. From germline, CDR1 is SGHRS and CDR2 YFSETQ. The CDR3 covers 18 residues. The CDR3 protein is CASSSPGLAVPGYDEQFF. CDR3 nucleotide sequence: TGCGCCAGCAGCTCCCCGGGACTAGCGGTCCCAGGGTATGATGAGCAGTTCTTC. Using reference TRBV5-1 and TRBJ2-1 for the parts outside the CDR3, the full variable domain is KAGVTQTPRYLIKTRGQQVTLSCSPISGHRSVSWYQQTPGQGLQFLFEYFSETQRNKGNFPGRFSGRQFSNSRSEMNVSTLELGDSALYLCASSSPGLAVPGYDEQFFGPGTRLTVL.

In this sample, this clone turned up a few times. V is TRBV27 and J is TRBJ2-1, with 9 bases fitting TRBD2. Germline lookup yields CDR1 MNHEY and CDR2 SMNVEV (reference sequence). V lost 6 bases and J lost 4; bases outside the gene matches: 7. The CDR3 runs 15 residues. In DNA form, the CDR3 reads TGTGCCAGCAGCCTTCTTGCGGGGGGGTACAATGAGCAGTTCTTC. Translated, it gives CASSLLAGGYNEQFF.

This clone came up a few times. This sequence joins TRBV6-1 and TRBJ1-4; no clear D. The germline gives CDR1 MNHNS, CDR2 SASEGT. CDR3 length equals 15 residues. Trimming stripped 1 base from V and 4 bases from J, with 10 bases between. CDR3 region: CASSEDHSLNEKLFF. In nucleotides, the CDR3 is TGTGCCAGCAGTGAAGATCACAGCCTTAATGAAAAACTGTTTTTT.

This chain links TRBV6-5 with TRBJ2-7, with D possibly being TRBD2 (5 bases). The CDR3 consists of 14 residues. The germline gives CDR1 MNHEY, CDR2 SVGAGI. V shed 4 bases and J shed 7 bases, with 17 bases lying between them. This CDR3 is CASSSPAEGWEQYF. CDR3 sequence (DNA): TGTGCCAGCAGTTCTCCCGCAGAGGGTTGGGAGCAGTACTTC.

This clone is judged large (0.1 to 1%). The chain combines TRBV7-9 with TRBJ2-7; 7 bases match TRBD1. V shed 1 base and J 1 base; nucleotides not matched to a gene: 7. This CDR3 spans 16 amino acids. Germline assignment: CDR1 SEHNR and CDR2 FQNEAQ (reference sequence). This chain's CDR3 is CASSLDVQGQSYEQYF. The DNA of the CDR3 is TGTGCCAGCAGCTTAGATGTACAGGGGCAATCCTACGAGCAGTACTTC.

The V gene is TRBV6-5, the J gene TRBJ2-5; D is unclear. This CDR3 is 15 amino acids long. V was trimmed by 2 bases and J by 1 base, leaving 11 bases between them. Looked up from germline, CDR1 is MNHEY and CDR2 is SVGAGI. The CDR3 region is CASSYPTWSQETQYF. For the CDR3, the DNA is TGTGCCAGCAGTTACCCTACGTGGTCCCAAGAGACCCAGTACTTC.

For this clone: Its ends do not fully match the called genes, so a read error is possible. V gene TRBV2 combines with J gene TRBJ2-3, with unresolved D. This CDR3 has 14 residues. CDR1 is SNHLY, CDR2 FYNNEI, per germline. The CDR3 DNA reads TGTGCCAGCTGGCAGAGCATTAGCACAAATACGCAGTATTTT. Residues: CASWQSISTNTQYF.

This chain connects TRBV5-1 to TRBJ2-7; D may correspond to TRBD1 or TRBD2 (5 bases each). The CDR3 is 15 amino acids. Germline V gives CDR1 SGHRS, CDR2 YFSETQ. Trimming pared 1 base from V and 4 bases from J, leaving 15 bases between. The CDR3 nucleotides read TGCGCCAGCAGCTTGACAGGTTACGAGGGATACGAGCAGTACTTC. Its translation is CASSLTGYEGYEQYF.

The chain carries TRBV5-6 and TRBJ1-5; D ambiguous. The germline CDR1 and CDR2 sequences are SGHDT and YYEEEE. V was clipped by 3 bases and J by 7 bases, with 8 bases between them. The CDR3 has 12 residues. CDR3 coding DNA: TGTGCCAGCAGCTCGGAACGGCAGCCCCAGCATTTT. It yields the protein CASSSERQPQHF.

This chain connects TRBV7-6 to TRBJ2-1; TRBD2 aligns across 7 bases. Germline CDR1 is SGHVS and CDR2 is FNYEAQ. V gave up 2 bases and J gave up 0 bases; unmatched junction bases: 1. This CDR3 has 15 amino acids. CDR3 amino acids: CASSLRGVSYNEQFF. CDR3 coding DNA: TGTGCCAGCAGCTTACGGGGGGTCTCCTACAATGAGCAGTTCTTC.

The chain combines TRBV12-2 with TRBJ2-1; TRBD1 reflects the table's D call only, with no check against the DNA. TRBV12-2 is labeled a pseudogene. The CDR3 length is 13 residues. CDR3 sequence reads: CASRSDSHNEQFF. The CDR3 DNA is TGTGCAAGTCGCTCGGACAGTCACAATGAGCAGTTCTTC.

The chain has TRBV10-2 and TRBJ2-7; 11 positions match TRBD2. There are 20 residues in the CDR3. Germline V gene lookup returns CDR1 WSHSY and CDR2 SAAADI. Unmatched junction bases numbered 18, after V lost 0 bases and J lost 5 bases. The CDR3 sequence is CASSESRVRGTSGRPHEQYF. As DNA, the CDR3 is TGCGCCAGCAGTGAGTCGAGGGTTCGCGGGACTAGCGGACGCCCCCACGAGCAGTACTTC.

The chain joins TRBV19 to TRBJ1-5, with 8 nucleotides matching TRBD1. Losses at the gene ends were 2 bases for V and 0 bases for J; bases not matched to a gene: 6. CDR1 and CDR2 from the germline V gene are LNHDA and SQIVND (reference sequence). The CDR3 is made up of 17 amino acids. The CDR3 nucleotides read TGTGCCAGTAGTATAAGGGACAGGAAAAATAGCAATCAGCCCCAGCATTTT. Encoded protein: CASSIRDRKNSNQPQHF. The full variable domain, in which reference TRBV19 and TRBJ1-5 provide the parts outside the CDR3, is DGGITQSPKYLFRKEGQNVTLSCEQNLNHDAMYWYRQDPGQGLRLIYYSQIVNDFQKGDIAEGYSVSREKKESFPLTVTSAQKNPTAFYLCASSIRDRKNSNQPQHFGDGTRLSIL.

The chain couples TRBV11-2 to TRBJ1-2, with D tentatively TRBD1 (5 bases). The V gene's germline CDR1 is SGHAT and CDR2 FQNNGV. The CDR3 is 16 amino acids. V was shortened by 2 bases and J by 6 bases, with 19 bases between the two germline ends. The CDR3 region is CASSLSPRGRKDGYTF. The CDR3 region has the DNA TGTGCCAGCAGCTTATCCCCCCGGGGCAGAAAGGATGGCTACACCTTC.

This clone was seen a single time. This sequence joins TRBV7-9 and TRBJ1-4; unclear D gene. V lost 7 bases and J 3 bases, leaving 21 bases between the germline ends. Germline CDR1 SEHNR, CDR2 FQNEAQ (reference sequence). The CDR3 covers 17 residues. CDR3 coding DNA: TGTGCCAGCACCTCTTGGTTTGGTGGCCGGGCTAATGAAAAACTGTTTTTT. This translates into CASTSWFGGRANEKLFF. The full variable domain, rest sourced from reference TRBV7-9 and TRBJ1-4, is DTGVSQNPRHKITKRGQNVTFRCDPISEHNRLYWYRQTLGQGPEFLTYFQNEAQLEKSRLLSDRFSAERPKGSFSTLEIQRTEQGDSAMYLCASTSWFGGRANEKLFFGSGTQLSVL.

The rearrangement uses TRBV7-9 and TRBJ1-6; D call uncertain. The germline CDR1 and CDR2 sequences are SEHNR and FQNEAQ (reference sequence). The length of the CDR3 is 13 residues. Trimming took 5 bases from V and 7 from J, leaving 9 bases between them. This CDR3 is CASSPWKNSPLHF. As DNA, the CDR3 is TGTGCCAGCAGCCCATGGAAAAATTCACCCCTCCACTTT.

J is TRBJ2-2 and V is TRBV19; no firm D call. The V gene lost 5 bases and the J gene lost 7 bases, with 11 bases spanning the gap. CDR1 is LNHDA, CDR2 SQIVND, per germline (reference sequence). The CDR3 sequence is 13 residues long. DNA for the CDR3: TGTGCCAGTAGTCTCGGTTGGAGCGGGGAGCTGTTTTTT. Protein sequence: CASSLGWSGELFF.

The chain links TRBV6-5 to TRBJ2-6; D is unresolved. Germline V gene data show CDR1 as MNHEY and CDR2 as SVGAGI. Trimming removed 10 bases at V and 2 bases at J, with 15 bases between. This CDR3 contains 15 residues. The CDR3 region is CAITLVRTGANVLTF. DNA for the CDR3: TGTGCCATCACCTTGGTCCGGACTGGGGCCAACGTCCTGACTTTC.

The DNA of the CDR3 is TGCAGCGCCACGGGACAGGGGCCCCTAAATGAGCAGTTCTTC. Translation: CSATGQGPLNEQFF. This chain connects TRBV29-1 to TRBJ2-1; 10 positions agree with TRBD1. V lost 7 bases, J lost 7 bases, and 10 bases stayed unmatched. The CDR3 loop spans 14 amino acids. From germline, CDR1 is SQVTM and CDR2 ANQGSEA.

The rearrangement uses TRBV7-8 and TRBJ2-2; 7 bases agree with TRBD1. The CDR3 totals 14 residues. V dropped 6 bases and J dropped 7; count of bases not matched to a gene: 8. The germline CDR1 and CDR2 sequences are SGHVS and FQNEAQ. CDR3 nucleotide sequence: TGTGCCAGCAGTCACAGACAGGGTGGCGGGGAGCTGTTTTTT. Its protein is CASSHRQGGGELFF.